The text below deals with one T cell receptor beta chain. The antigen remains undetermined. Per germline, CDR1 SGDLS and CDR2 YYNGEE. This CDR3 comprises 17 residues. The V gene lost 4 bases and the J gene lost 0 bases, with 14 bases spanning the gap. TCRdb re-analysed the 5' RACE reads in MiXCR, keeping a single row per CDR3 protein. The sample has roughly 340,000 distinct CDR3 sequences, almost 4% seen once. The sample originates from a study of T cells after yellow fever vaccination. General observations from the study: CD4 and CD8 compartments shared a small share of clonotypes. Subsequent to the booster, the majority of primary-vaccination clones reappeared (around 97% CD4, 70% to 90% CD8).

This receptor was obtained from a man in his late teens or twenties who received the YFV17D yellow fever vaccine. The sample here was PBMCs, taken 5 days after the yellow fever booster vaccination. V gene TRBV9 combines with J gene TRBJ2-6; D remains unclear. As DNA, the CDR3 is TGTGCCAGCAGCCCCCGCCTTTTGATCTCTGGGGCCAACGTCCTGACTTTC. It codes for CASSPRLLISGANVLTF.